These 20 T cell receptor beta chains were all obtained from the same sample, sequenced in a study of cytomegalovirus exposure and HLA in healthy donors. The PCR used 60 Vbeta and 13 Jbeta primers. Method: immunoSEQ multiplex PCR; TCRdb's copy keeps in-frame clones and lacks some. The sample shows approximately 130,000 clones, 81% of them seen only once. Sequencing input: PBMCs. The origin of the receptors is a man aged 18 to 29 in good health and CMV-seronegative.

The rearrangement uses TRBV29-1 and TRBJ2-1; 9 bases map to TRBD2. The CDR3 extends over 15 amino acids. V trimming: 3 bases; J trimming: 4 bases; junction bases outside the gene matches: 7. Germline-derived CDR1 and CDR2 are SQVTM and ANQGSEA. CDR3 sequence (DNA): TGCAGCGTTGAGACCAGCGGGGGGCGATACAATGAGCAGTTCTTC. It codes for CSVETSGGRYNEQFF.

The chain is built from TRBV27 and TRBJ2-7; 9 nucleotides align to TRBD1. Unmatched junction bases numbered 5, after V lost 5 bases and J lost 3 bases. Looked up from germline, CDR1 is MNHEY and CDR2 is SMNVEV (reference sequence). This CDR3 spans 14 amino acids. The CDR3 DNA follows: TGTGCCAGCAGTACCGGGACAGGGAGCTACGAGCAGTACTTC. This codes for CASSTGTGSYEQYF.

The J gene is TRBJ2-2, the V gene TRBV7-2, with 8 bases identical to TRBD1. The ends lost 5 bases at V and 4 bases at J; junction bases unmatched: 3. The length of the CDR3 is 14 residues. CDR1 is SGHTA and CDR2 is FQGNSA in the germline V gene. The CDR3 here is CASSGRGPTGELFF. CDR3 DNA: TGTGCCAGCAGCGGCAGGGGGCCCACCGGGGAGCTGTTTTTT.

This chain joins TRBV4-1 and TRBJ1-1; maybe TRBD1 (6 bases). This CDR3 has 15 amino acids. CDR1 is MGHRA, CDR2 YSYEKL, per germline. The V and J ends lost 5 bases and 1 base respectively, with 14 bases between them. This CDR3 reads CASSKPGEKNTEAFF. The CDR3 coding sequence is TGCGCCAGCAGCAAACCAGGGGAAAAGAACACTGAAGCTTTCTTT.

V gene TRBV6-1 combines with J gene TRBJ1-1; D gene unclear. The CDR3 sequence is 16 residues long. Germline loops: CDR1 MNHNS, CDR2 SASEGT. Trimming cost V 2 bases and J 4 bases, with 17 bases left between them. In DNA, the CDR3 is TGTGCCAGCAGTGAATGGTCCCGGGGTGGAGGCACTGAAGCTTTCTTT. Its translation is CASSEWSRGGGTEAFF.

This chain connects TRBV19 to TRBJ1-2; TRBD1 is a possible D gene (5 bases). CDR3 length: 12 amino acids. Between the trimmed V and J ends, which lost 10 bases and 3 bases, there was a span of 12 bases. Germline V gene data show CDR1 as LNHDA and CDR2 as SQIVND (reference sequence). CDR3 amino acids: CATVDSHYGYTF. Here the CDR3 DNA reads TGTGCCACCGTAGACAGCCACTATGGCTACACCTTC.

The chain couples TRBV6-4 to TRBJ2-2; a weak D match, TRBD2 (6 bases). The CDR3 runs to 14 residues. Trimming cost V 5 bases and J 4 bases, with 11 bases left between them. Germline V gene sequence: CDR1 MRHNA, CDR2 SNTAGT. CDR3 bases: TGTGCCAGCAGTCGGGAGCTGGGCACCGGGGAGCTGTTTTTT. Translating it yields CASSRELGTGELFF.

CDR3 sequence reads: CASSHPSGNVDSPLHF. CDR3 coding DNA: TGCGCCAGCAGCCATCCCAGCGGTAATGTTGATTCACCCCTCCACTTT. This chain connects TRBV5-1 to TRBJ1-6; no definite D call. Germline lookup yields CDR1 SGHRS and CDR2 YFSETQ. The V end was cut by 4 bases, the J end by 8 bases, with 19 bases between. This CDR3 region has 16 residues. The full variable domain, rest sourced from reference TRBV5-1 and TRBJ1-6, is KAGVTQTPRYLIKTRGQQVTLSCSPISGHRSVSWYQQTPGQGLQFLFEYFSETQRNKGNFPGRFSGRQFSNSRSEMNVSTLELGDSALYLCASSHPSGNVDSPLHFGNGTRLTVT.

The V and J genes are TRBV27 and TRBJ1-5, with no clear D. Germline CDR1 is MNHEY and CDR2 is SMNVEV (reference sequence). The CDR3 has 14 amino acids. Deletions cut 4 bases from V and 6 bases from J, with 13 bases between. The CDR3 loop reads CASSYSVSRQPQHF. CDR3 coding DNA: TGTGCCAGCAGTTATTCAGTCTCACGTCAGCCCCAGCATTTT.

This clone was counted once. At one of its ends the junction is not consistent with the germline gene, which may arise from a read error. The CDR3: CASRLAGGPDTQYF. As DNA, the CDR3 is TGTGCAAGCAGGCTAGCGGGGGGGCCAGATACGCAGTATTTT. The chain links TRBV7-2 to TRBJ2-3, with 12 bases that match TRBD2. CDR1 and CDR2 from the germline V gene are SGHTA and FQGNSA. CDR3 size: 14 residues.

The gene calls are TRBV25-1 and TRBJ2-2, with D unresolved. Germline lookup yields CDR1 MGHDK and CDR2 SYGVNS. The CDR3 has 12 amino acids. V was trimmed by 7 bases and J by 4 bases, leaving 7 bases between them. CDR3 sequence reads: CASTVVTGELFF. CDR3 DNA sequence: TGTGCCAGCACCGTAGTCACCGGGGAGCTGTTTTTT.

Notes on this clone: This same CDR3 is encoded by further DNA sequences in the sample. The chain uses TRBV10-3 and TRBJ1-1; tentatively, D is TRBD1 (6 bases). The CDR3 totals 14 residues. The germline CDR1 and CDR2 sequences are ENHRY and SYGVKD. Between the trimmed V and J ends, which lost 6 bases and 1 base, there was a span of 12 bases. The CDR3 is CAIRTTGPNTEAFF. In DNA, the CDR3 is TGTGCCATCAGGACGACAGGACCGAACACTGAAGCTTTCTTT.

A single count supports this clone. This same CDR3 is encoded by further DNA sequences in the sample. This chain links TRBV5-1 with TRBJ1-2; perhaps TRBD1 as D (5 bases). V was cut by 0 bases and J by 2 bases, with 5 bases left in between. This CDR3 is built from 13 residues. CDR1 is SGHRS and CDR2 is YFSETQ in the germline V gene. CDR3 sequence: CASSLDRNYGYTF. The CDR3 DNA reads as TGCGCCAGCAGCTTGGACAGGAACTATGGCTACACCTTC.

This clone was found once. The CDR3 DNA follows: TGTGCCAGCAGCCAAGAGAGCGGACTAGCTGGGGCCAACGTCCTGACTTTC. Its protein is CASSQESGLAGANVLTF. This chain connects TRBV4-2 to TRBJ2-6; the match to TRBD2 covers 7 bases. This CDR3 has 17 residues. Germline loops: CDR1 LGHNA, CDR2 YNFKEQ. The ends lost 0 bases at V and 2 bases at J; junction bases unmatched: 4.

The chain carries TRBV9 and TRBJ1-4; D is ambiguous. V was trimmed by 2 bases and J by 8 bases, leaving 13 bases between them. CDR1 is SGDLS, CDR2 YYNGEE, per germline. The CDR3 extends over 14 amino acids. The CDR3 coding sequence is TGTGCCAGCAGCGTGGGCGGCCCGGGAGAAAAACTGTTTTTT. It yields the protein CASSVGGPGEKLFF.

J is TRBJ2-1 and V is TRBV5-1; D is undetermined. The V and J ends lost 1 base and 7 bases respectively, with 6 bases between them. This CDR3 has 12 amino acids. Germline V gives CDR1 SGHRS, CDR2 YFSETQ. CDR3 in DNA: TGCGCCAGCAGCTTGTCTAGTAATGAGCAGTTCTTC. Translating gives CASSLSSNEQFF.

The chain links TRBV6-5 to TRBJ2-2; 9 bases fit TRBD1. The CDR3 loop spans 16 amino acids. Germline V gene data show CDR1 as MNHEY and CDR2 as SVGAGI. Germline trimming cut 0 bases from V and 7 bases from J; bases unmatched to any gene: 6. The CDR3 loop is CASSYSSQGAVGELFF. CDR3 nucleotide sequence: TGTGCCAGCAGTTACTCGTCACAGGGGGCAGTCGGGGAGCTGTTTTTT.

V is TRBV9 and J is TRBJ1-2; D is perhaps TRBD1 (6 bases). This CDR3 spans 14 amino acids. V was trimmed by 4 bases and J by 6 bases, leaving 16 bases between them. Germline CDR1 SGDLS, CDR2 YYNGEE. The CDR3 is CASSSIRGKDGYTF. The DNA of the CDR3 is TGTGCCAGCAGCAGTATCAGGGGCAAGGATGGCTACACCTTC. Complete variable domain (other parts from reference TRBV9 and TRBJ1-2): DSGVTQTPKHLITATGQRVTLRCSPRSGDLSVYWYQQSLDQGLQFLIQYYNGEERAKGNILERFSAQQFPDLHSELNLSSLELGDSALYFCASSSIRGKDGYTFGSGTRLTVV.

The chain is built from TRBV2 and TRBJ2-1; 10 nucleotides line up with TRBD1. After removal of 7 bases from V and 10 bases from J, the junction contained 10 bases not matched to a gene. The CDR3 spans 14 residues. Germline CDR1 reads SNHLY; CDR2 reads FYNNEI. This chain's CDR3 is CASMPGQGTIEQFF. Here the CDR3 DNA reads TGTGCCAGCATGCCGGGACAGGGGACAATCGAGCAGTTCTTC.

The genes are TRBV11-2 and TRBJ1-6; no firm D call. The ends were cut back, 1 base at V and 3 bases at J, with 7 bases in the middle. Germline values: CDR1 SGHAT, CDR2 FQNNGV. The CDR3 extends over 15 amino acids. CDR3 protein: CASSLVQNYNSPLHF. The CDR3 DNA is TGTGCCAGCAGCTTAGTTCAGAACTATAATTCACCCCTCCACTTT.